One TCR beta chain is described in this entry. V shed 4 bases and J shed 3 bases, with 12 bases lying between them. Per germline, CDR1 KGHSY and CDR2 FQNENV. There are 15 residues in the CDR3. The data were obtained in a study of blood T cell repertoires in COVID-19. One Seattle source followed patients from active infection through their disease course. Original analysis: Reference gene primer amplification yielded estimated nucleated cell counts. The assay was immunoSEQ multiplex PCR, and TCRdb's table has in-frame clones only and misses some. V, J and clone size are taken as reported in that table, and D and trimming were inferred from the DNA itself. The data hold around 360,000 clones, with around 87% observed a single time.

The V and J genes are TRBV16 and TRBJ1-4, with D possibly TRBD1 on 6 matching bases. What was sequenced was peripheral blood. The source is a woman in her twenties or thirties with COVID-19, enrolled during active disease. DNA of the CDR3: TGTGCCAGCAGCCTGAACAGGGTGGCTAATGAAAAACTGTTTTTT. Encoded protein: CASSLNRVANEKLFF.